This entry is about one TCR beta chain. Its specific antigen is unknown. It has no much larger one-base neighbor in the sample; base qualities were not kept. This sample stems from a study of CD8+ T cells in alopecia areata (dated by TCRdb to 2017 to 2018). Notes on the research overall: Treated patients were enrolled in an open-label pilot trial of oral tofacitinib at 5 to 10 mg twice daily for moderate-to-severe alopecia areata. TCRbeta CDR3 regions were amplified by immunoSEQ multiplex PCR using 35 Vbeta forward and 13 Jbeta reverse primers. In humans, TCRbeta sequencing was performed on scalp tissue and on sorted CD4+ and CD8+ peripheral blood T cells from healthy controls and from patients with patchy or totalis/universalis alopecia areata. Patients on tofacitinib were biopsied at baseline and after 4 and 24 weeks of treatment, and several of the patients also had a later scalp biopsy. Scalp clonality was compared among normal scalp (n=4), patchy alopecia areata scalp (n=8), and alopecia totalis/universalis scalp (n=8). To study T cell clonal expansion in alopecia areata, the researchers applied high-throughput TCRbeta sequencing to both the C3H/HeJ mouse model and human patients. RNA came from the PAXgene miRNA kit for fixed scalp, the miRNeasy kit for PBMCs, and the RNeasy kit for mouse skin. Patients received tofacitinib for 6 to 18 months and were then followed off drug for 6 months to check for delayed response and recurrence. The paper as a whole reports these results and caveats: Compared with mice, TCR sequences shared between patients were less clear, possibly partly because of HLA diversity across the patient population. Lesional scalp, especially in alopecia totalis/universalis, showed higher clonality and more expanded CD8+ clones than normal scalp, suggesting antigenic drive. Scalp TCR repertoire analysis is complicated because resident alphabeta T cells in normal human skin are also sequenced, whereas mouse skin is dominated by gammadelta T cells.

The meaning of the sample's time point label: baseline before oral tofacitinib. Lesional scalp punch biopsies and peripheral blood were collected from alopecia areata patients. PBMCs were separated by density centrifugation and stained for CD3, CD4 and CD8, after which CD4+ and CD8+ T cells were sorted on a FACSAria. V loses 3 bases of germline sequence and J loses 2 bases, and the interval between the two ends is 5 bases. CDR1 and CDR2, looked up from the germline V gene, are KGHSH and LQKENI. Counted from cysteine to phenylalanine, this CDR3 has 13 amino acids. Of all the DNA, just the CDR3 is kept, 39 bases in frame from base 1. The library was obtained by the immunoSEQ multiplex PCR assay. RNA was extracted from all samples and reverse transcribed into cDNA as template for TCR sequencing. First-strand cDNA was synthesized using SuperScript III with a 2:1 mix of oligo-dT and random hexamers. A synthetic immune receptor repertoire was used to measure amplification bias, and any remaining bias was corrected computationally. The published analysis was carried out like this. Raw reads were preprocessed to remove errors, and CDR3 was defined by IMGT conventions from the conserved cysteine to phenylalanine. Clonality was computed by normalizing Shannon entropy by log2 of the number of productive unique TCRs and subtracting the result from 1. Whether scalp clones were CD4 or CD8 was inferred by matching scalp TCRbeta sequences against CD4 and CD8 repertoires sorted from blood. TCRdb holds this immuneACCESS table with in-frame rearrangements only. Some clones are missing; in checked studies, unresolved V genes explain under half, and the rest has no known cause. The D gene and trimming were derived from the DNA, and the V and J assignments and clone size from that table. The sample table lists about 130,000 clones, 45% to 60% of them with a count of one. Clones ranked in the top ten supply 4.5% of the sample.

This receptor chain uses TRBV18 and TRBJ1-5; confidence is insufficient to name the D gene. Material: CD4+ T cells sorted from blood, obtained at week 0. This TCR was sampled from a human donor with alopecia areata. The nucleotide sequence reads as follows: TGTGCCAGCTCACCTGAGGGCAATCAGCCCCAGCATTTT. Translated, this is CASSPEGNQPQHF.